The source of this TCR beta chain is a study of cytomegalovirus exposure and HLA in healthy donors. Study context: Previous work identified roughly 120 million unique TCR beta sequences from 150 million to 200 million T cells. Roughly 85 million unique TCRs from HLA-typed donors made up an early data release.

Germline V gene lookup returns CDR1 GTSNPN and CDR2 SVGIG (reference sequence). Deletions cut 5 bases from V and 6 bases from J, with 12 bases between. This CDR3 is built from 12 residues. The PCR used 60 Vbeta and 13 Jbeta primers. In the authors' workflow: Some 9.9 million of roughly 81 million unique TCR beta chains were shared, per a later count. Clones were read by immunoSEQ multiplex PCR, and TCRdb kept only the in-frame ones, dropping some. V and J calls and clone size are given by that table; D and trimming were obtained from the DNA. The sample has roughly 110,000 clones, roughly 80% seen once.

This clonotype originated in a female donor in good health and CMV-seronegative. The chain has TRBV30 and TRBJ2-3; D is undetermined. Sequencing was done on a sample of PBMCs. CDR3 in DNA: TGTGCCTGGGTCCCTTACGGGGATACGCAGTATTTT. Translated: CAWVPYGDTQYF.